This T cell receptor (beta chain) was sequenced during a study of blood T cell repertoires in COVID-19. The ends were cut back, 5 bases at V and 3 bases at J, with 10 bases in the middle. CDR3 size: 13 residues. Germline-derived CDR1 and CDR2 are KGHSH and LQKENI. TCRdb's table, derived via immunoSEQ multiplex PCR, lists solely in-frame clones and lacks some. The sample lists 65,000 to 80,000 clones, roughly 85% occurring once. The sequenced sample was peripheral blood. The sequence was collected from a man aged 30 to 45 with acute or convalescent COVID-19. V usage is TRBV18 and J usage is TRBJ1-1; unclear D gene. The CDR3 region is CASSSQVHTEAFF. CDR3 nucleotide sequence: TGTGCCAGCTCATCTCAGGTCCACACTGAAGCTTTCTTT.